This entry lists 10 T cell receptor beta chains sequenced from one sample in a study of T cells in Graves' hyperthyroidism and ophthalmopathy. Amplification of TCR beta CDR3 regions used RNA as the template. First-round RT-PCR targeting the TCR CDR3 was performed with the HTBI primer set. TCRdb independently ran MiXCR on the multiplex PCR reads; one entry per CDR3 protein. The data contain around 570,000 distinct CDR3 sequences, about 20% of them singletons. The sequenced material came from blood. These receptors came from a man aged 40-49 years with Graves' ophthalmopathy.

The chain links TRBV5-1 to TRBJ2-5; 9 bases are a match to TRBD1. CDR1 SGHRS and CDR2 YFSETQ come from the germline V gene. The trim removed 3 bases at V and 13 bases at J, leaving 10 bases unmatched. The CDR3 is 13 amino acids. CDR3 bases: TGCGCCAGCAGCTCACGGGGACAGGGCTCCCTGTACTTC. Encoded protein: CASSSRGQGSLYF.

A few counts support this clonotype. The gene calls are TRBV10-2 and TRBJ2-3, with TRBD2 as a possible D gene (7 bases). Germline values: CDR1 WSHSY, CDR2 SAAADI. This CDR3 comprises 15 residues. Between the trimmed V and J ends, which lost 7 bases and 1 base, there was a span of 15 bases. CDR3 amino acids: CASTGSGGGTDTQYF. In nucleotides, the CDR3 is TGCGCCAGCACTGGATCGGGGGGCGGCACAGATACGCAGTATTTT.

The chain carries TRBV20-1 and TRBJ2-3; TRBD2 aligns across 7 bases. Looked up from germline, CDR1 is DFQATT and CDR2 is SNEGSKA (reference sequence). The CDR3 runs 17 residues. The J segment lost 6 bases and the V segment lost 6 bases, leaving 21 bases of the junction unmatched. CDR3 loop: CSARPPGGGPRMDTQYF. The DNA of the CDR3 is TGCAGTGCCCGGCCCCCAGGCGGGGGTCCCCGCATGGATACGCAGTATTTT.

This clonotype has only a few counts. The rearrangement links TRBV9 to TRBJ2-3; 9 nucleotides match TRBD2. Trimming cost V 4 bases and J 2 bases; bases outside gene matches: 11. Germline assignment: CDR1 SGDLS and CDR2 YYNGEE. The CDR3 extends over 17 amino acids. For the CDR3, the DNA is TGTGCCAGCAGCTCAAGCCCGACTAGCGGATACACAGATACGCAGTATTTT. This encodes CASSSSPTSGYTDTQYF.

This clonotype was observed a single time. This chain joins TRBV12-3 or TRBV12-4 and TRBJ1-3; unclear D gene. The V gene lost 3 bases and the J gene lost 5 bases, with 8 bases spanning the gap. The CDR3 loop spans 13 amino acids. The CDR3 loop reads CASSLRQRNTIYF. CDR3 coding DNA: TGTGCCAGCAGTTTGCGTCAGCGAAACACCATATATTTT.

This clonotype was seen only a few times. V usage is TRBV7-2 and J usage is TRBJ2-5, with a tentative D call TRBD1 (6 bases). The CDR3 spans 14 residues. Looked up from germline, CDR1 is SGHTA and CDR2 is FQGNSA. V shed 4 bases and J shed 5 bases, with 14 bases lying between them. DNA for the CDR3: TGTGCCAGCAGCTACCCTGGGGGCGGCGAGACCCAGTACTTC. This sequence encodes CASSYPGGGETQYF.

In this sample, this clonotype turned up many times. The chain links TRBV2 to TRBJ2-7, with D perhaps assigned TRBD1 or TRBD2 (5 bases each). Trimming removed 5 bases at V and 0 bases at J, with 14 bases between. CDR1 is SNHLY, CDR2 FYNNEI, per germline. There are 15 residues in the CDR3. The CDR3, as DNA: TGTGCCAGCAGTCCCGGGACGTCGAGCTCCTACGAGCAGTACTTC. It encodes CASSPGTSSSYEQYF.

The chain is built from TRBV10-3 and TRBJ2-1, with 7 bases lining up with TRBD2. The germline V gene has CDR1 ENHRY and CDR2 SYGVKD. V dropped 2 bases and J dropped 0; count of bases not matched to a gene: 1. The CDR3 totals 15 residues. CDR3 loop: CAISEGGDSYNEQFF. The CDR3 DNA reads as TGTGCCATCAGTGAGGGGGGGGACTCCTACAATGAGCAGTTCTTC.

This clonotype was seen repeatedly, ten times or more. The CDR3 sequence: CATGAVYEQYF. The CDR3 DNA follows: TGTGCCACCGGGGCGGTGTACGAGCAGTACTTC. The gene calls are TRBV28 and TRBJ2-7, with D tentatively TRBD1 or TRBD2 (5 bases each). The CDR3 is made up of 11 amino acids. Germline values: CDR1 MDHEN, CDR2 SYDVKM. The ends were cut back, 10 bases at V and 4 bases at J, with 11 bases in the middle.

This clonotype was counted at least ten times. J is TRBJ2-7 and V is TRBV7-2; D is ambiguous. The CDR3 totals 13 residues. Germline V CDR1 and CDR2: SGHTA, FQGNSA. Trimming took 5 bases from V and 7 from J, leaving 15 bases between them. In DNA form, the CDR3 reads TGTGCCAGCAGCCCTACCGCGGTGGGAGAGCAGTACTTC. Amino acid sequence: CASSPTAVGEQYF.